The text below deals with one T cell receptor (beta chain). Generated by immunoSEQ multiplex PCR, the TCRdb table keeps only in-frame clones and is missing some. The sample lists tens of thousands of clones, roughly 80% occurring once. This specimen belongs to a study of OX40 agonist ivuxolimab in advanced cancers. This CDR3 has 15 amino acids. After removal of 3 bases from V and 5 bases from J, the junction contained 5 bases not matched to a gene. Germline V gene sequence: CDR1 LGHNA, CDR2 YNFKEQ. This chain connects TRBV4-2 to TRBJ1-1; TRBD1 matches at 11 bases. The sequence was collected from an adult with an advanced solid tumor such as melanoma, head and neck, liver or kidney cancer. Sequencing used CD4+ or CD8+ T cells sorted from blood, obtained in a trial of the OX40 agonist ivuxolimab. The CDR3 spells CASSQAGTGGTEAFF. CDR3 bases: TGTGCCAGCAGCCAGGCCGGGACAGGGGGAACTGAAGCTTTCTTT.